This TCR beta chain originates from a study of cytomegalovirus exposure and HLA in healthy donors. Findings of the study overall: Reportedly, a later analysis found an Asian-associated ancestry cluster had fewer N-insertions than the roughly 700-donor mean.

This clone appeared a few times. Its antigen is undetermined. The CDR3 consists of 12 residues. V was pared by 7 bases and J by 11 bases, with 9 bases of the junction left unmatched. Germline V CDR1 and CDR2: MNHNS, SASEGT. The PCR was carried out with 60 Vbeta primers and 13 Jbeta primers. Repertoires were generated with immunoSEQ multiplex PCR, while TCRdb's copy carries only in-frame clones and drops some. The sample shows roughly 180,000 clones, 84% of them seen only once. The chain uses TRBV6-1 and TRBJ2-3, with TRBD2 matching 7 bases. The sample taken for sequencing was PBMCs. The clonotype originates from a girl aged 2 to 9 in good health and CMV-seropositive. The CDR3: CASTLGLPQQYF. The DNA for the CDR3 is TGTGCCAGCACCCTGGGACTACCCCAGCAGTATTTT.